The TCR beta chain under discussion was sequenced for a study of cytomegalovirus exposure and HLA in healthy donors. Study-wide results and caveats: For presence/absence analyses, sequencing depth was assumed to be roughly uniform across donors.

Germline V lookup: CDR1 SGHDN, CDR2 FVKESK. V dropped 4 bases and J dropped 6 bases, with 9 bases sitting between them. The CDR3 totals 13 residues. PCR amplification relied on 60 Vbeta primers (plus 13 Jbeta primers). Some clones are missing from TCRdb's copy, which holds only in-frame ones; the method was immunoSEQ multiplex PCR. Here the sample spans about 190,000 clones, less than 85% being singletons. Concerning this clone: Its antigen is unknown.

This clonotype was sampled from a man aged 30 to 45 in good health and CMV-seropositive. The sample was PBMCs. The V gene is TRBV14, the J gene TRBJ2-2; D is possibly TRBD1 (5 bases). CDR3 coding DNA: TGTGCCAGCAGCCCCACAGGTCCCGGGGAGCTGTTTTTT. It specifies CASSPTGPGELFF.